One TCR beta chain is described in this entry. This clone was detected only once. Its antigen is unknown. No clone much larger than this one lies a single base away; base qualities are absent. Measured from the cysteine to the phenylalanine, the CDR3 is 15 residues long. This entry keeps only the CDR3 DNA: 45 bases, framed from base 1. The V end loses 4 bases and the J end loses 3 bases, and a stretch of 13 bases separates them. The CDR1 and CDR2 encoded by the germline V gene (reference sequence) are MNHEY and SMNVEV. The sample belongs to a study of siplizumab effects on memory and regulatory T cells (dated by TCRdb to the late 2010s). Regarding the research as a whole: The effect of the anti-CD2 antibody siplizumab on alloreactive T-cell subsets was examined in allogeneic mixed lymphocyte reactions constructed from human PBMCs.

Broader findings and caveats from the paper: The cumulative frequency of alloreactive sequences that could be traced back to unstimulated CD4+ memory T cells was significantly reduced by siplizumab. In reactions with siplizumab, an average of about 69% of mappable alloreactive CD4+ clones were Treg-derived, compared with roughly 30% in control reactions. Because sequences at frequencies below about 10^-5 were poorly captured, only a minor fraction of alloreactive clones could be mapped back to unstimulated subsets. Whether proliferating Tregs from siplizumab cultures were suppressive was not functionally confirmed. Roughly 80-95% of proliferating CD4+ or CD8+ clones could not be assigned a naive or memory phenotype. Unstimulated naive T cells appeared more diverse than memory T cells, and naive cells seemed to contribute substantially to the alloresponse.

Sorted unstimulated T cells and proliferating T cells recovered from mixed lymphocyte reactions were subjected to TCRbeta CDR3 sequencing. Fresh whole blood from approximately ten HLA-typed healthy donors was used to isolate PBMCs. Receptor libraries were prepared by the immunoSEQ multiplex PCR assay. The deep sequencing platform assayed roughly 10^5 TCR templates per sample. Genomic DNA extracted from sorted T cells was used for TCRbeta CDR3 sequencing. In the source study's methods: The R programming language was used for the clonal analysis of the TCRbeta CDR3 data. Alloreactive CD4+ and CD8+ clones were identified by comparing unstimulated samples to CFSE-low samples taken after the reaction. By matching sequences to the repertoires of sorted unstimulated Treg and non-Treg cells, each alloreactive CD4+ clone was assigned a regulatory or non-regulatory origin. As stored in TCRdb, this immuneACCESS dataset retains in-frame rearrangements with V and J assigned. A fraction of the clones does not appear; measured against another copy, unresolved V genes explain less than half of the discrepancy, and the remainder lacks a known reason. That table gives V, J and clone size, and the DNA gave D and trimming. This sample lists about 46,000 clones; approximately 93% were detected once. The ten largest clones take up 17% of the sample.

The V and J genes are TRBV27 and TRBJ2-1; the D segment could be TRBD1, given 5 matching bases. The sample comprised CD8+ T cells sorted from blood. The source is a human donor in good health. The DNA sequence reads TGTGCCAGCAGTTCCCAGACAGTTAACTACAATGAGCAGTTCTTC. This sequence encodes CASSSQTVNYNEQFF.